The 27 T cell receptor beta chains reported below all come from one sample, sequenced in a study of cytomegalovirus exposure and HLA in healthy donors. The protocol was immunoSEQ multiplex PCR, while the TCRdb copy is restricted to in-frame clones and leaves out a portion. The sample yields 200,000 to 250,000 clones, about nine tenths seen once. What was sequenced was PBMCs. The receptor source for this set is a woman aged 18-35 years in good health and CMV-seronegative.

The chain joins TRBV5-5 to TRBJ1-1; D might be TRBD1 (5 bases). The CDR3 extends over 13 amino acids. Germline V gene data show CDR1 as SGHKS and CDR2 as YYEKEE (reference sequence). Trimming left V 2 bases short and J 4 bases short, with 9 bases between. CDR3 nucleotide sequence: TGTGCCAGCAGCTTTCCGGGGGGCACTGAAGCTTTCTTT. The encoded protein is CASSFPGGTEAFF. Variable domain in full (rest from reference TRBV5-5 and TRBJ1-1): DAGVTQSPTHLIKTRGQQVTLRCSPISGHKSVSWYQQVLGQGPQFIFQYYEKEERGRGNFPDRFSARQFPNYSSELNVNALLLGDSALYLCASSFPGGTEAFFGQGTRLTVV.

A single count supports this clone. The chain has TRBV5-4 and TRBJ1-2, with a possible D match to TRBD1 (5 bases). This CDR3 is built from 13 residues. Germline V CDR1 and CDR2: SGHNT, YYREEE (reference sequence). The V end was cut by 4 bases, the J end by 5 bases, with 12 bases between. CDR3 loop: CASSDQGGYGYTF. As DNA, the CDR3 is TGTGCCAGCAGCGATCAGGGAGGGTATGGCTACACCTTC.

V and J are TRBV4-1 and TRBJ2-1, with 9 nucleotides matching TRBD1. Trimming cost V 4 bases and J 0 bases; bases outside gene matches: 10. Germline CDR1 and CDR2: MGHRA and YSYEKL. The CDR3 is 18 residues long. CDR3 sequence (DNA): TGCGCCAGCAGCCCGGGACAGGGACCTCCCCTCTCCTACAATGAGCAGTTCTTC. Its translation: CASSPGQGPPLSYNEQFF.

V gene TRBV15 combines with J gene TRBJ2-7, with TRBD1 as a possible D gene (5 bases). Germline V lookup: CDR1 LNHNV, CDR2 YYDKDF (reference sequence). Trimming stripped 1 base from V and 5 bases from J, with 6 bases between. The CDR3 extends over 12 amino acids. CDR3 region: CATSRVGDEQYF. CDR3 nucleotide sequence: TGTGCCACCAGCAGAGTAGGGGACGAGCAGTACTTC.

J is TRBJ1-1 and V is TRBV6-5; D is ambiguous. The germline V gene has CDR1 MNHEY and CDR2 SVGAGI. The germline V and J ends were trimmed by 2 bases and 0 bases, with 13 bases remaining between them. There are 16 residues in the CDR3. This CDR3 reads CASSYEGDHMNTEAFF. CDR3 sequence (DNA): TGTGCCAGCAGTTACGAGGGTGACCACATGAACACTGAAGCTTTCTTT.

The V call is TRBV13, the J call TRBJ1-1; 7 nucleotides line up with TRBD1. This CDR3 spans 16 amino acids. After removal of 8 bases from V and 0 bases from J, the junction contained 12 bases not matched to a gene. Germline lookup yields CDR1 PRHDT and CDR2 FYEKMQ (reference sequence). CDR3 in amino acids: CASSTQGVSLNTEAFF. CDR3 in DNA: TGTGCCAGCTCAACGCAGGGGGTATCCCTGAACACTGAAGCTTTCTTT.

The rearrangement uses TRBV27 and TRBJ2-3; D uncertain. The CDR3 is made up of 14 amino acids. Trimming removed 10 bases from V and 0 bases from J, with 14 bases in between. Germline CDR1 and CDR2: MNHEY and SMNVEV (reference sequence). CDR3 in DNA: TGTGCCACACGGCAGGTTTCTAGCACAGATACGCAGTATTTT. It is translated as CATRQVSSTDTQYF.

V and J are TRBV10-1 and TRBJ2-7; 7 nucleotides line up with TRBD2. The ends lost 2 bases at V and 5 bases at J; junction bases unmatched: 12. CDR1 WNHNN and CDR2 SYGVQD come from the germline V gene (reference sequence). The CDR3 loop spans 16 amino acids. The DNA of the CDR3 is TGCGCCAGCAGTGAGGCTAAACTAGGCGGGGGAGACGAGCAGTACTTC. Translation: CASSEAKLGGGDEQYF.

The chain uses TRBV2 and TRBJ2-2, with 7 bases identical to TRBD2. There are 13 residues in the CDR3. Germline V gene sequence: CDR1 SNHLY, CDR2 FYNNEI. Losses at the gene ends were 6 bases for V and 5 bases for J; bases not matched to a gene: 3. DNA for the CDR3: TGTGCCAGCAGGGGAGGGGTGACCGGGGAGCTGTTTTTT. Translated, it gives CASRGGVTGELFF.

CDR3 sequence reads: CASSSPFRDRVDTGELFF. CDR3 DNA: TGCGCCAGCAGTTCACCCTTTAGGGACAGGGTGGATACCGGGGAGCTGTTTTTT. This chain links TRBV10-2 with TRBJ2-2; 9 bases line up with TRBD1. The CDR3 covers 18 residues. Per germline, CDR1 WSHSY and CDR2 SAAADI. The ends lost 5 bases at V and 5 bases at J; junction bases unmatched: 15.

The chain is built from TRBV6-5 and TRBJ1-1; D possibly corresponds to TRBD1 (5 bases). Germline V CDR1 and CDR2: MNHEY, SVGAGI. This CDR3 spans 11 amino acids. V lost 5 bases, J lost 9 bases, and 10 bases lay in between. The CDR3 region has the DNA TGTGCCAGCAGTCAACGACAGCAAGCTTTCTTT. As protein: CASSQRQQAFF.

The rearrangement uses TRBV23-1 and TRBJ1-2; D not certain. TRBV23-1 is treated as an ORF (open reading frame) with a function not yet certain. The V end lost 0 bases, the J end lost 0 bases, and 11 bases lay between the germline ends. CDR3 size: 16 residues. The CDR3 nucleotides are TGCGCCAGCAGTCAATCTAATCCTGGAGCTAACTATGGCTACACCTTC. This sequence encodes CASSQSNPGANYGYTF.

The CDR3 nucleotides read TGTGCCAGCAGCTTAGTTAGGGCAGGGGGAACAGATACGCAGTATTTT. Translating gives CASSLVRAGGTDTQYF. This chain uses TRBV11-2 with TRBJ2-3; 7 nucleotides align to TRBD1. This CDR3 region has 16 residues. The junction had 7 bases not matched to a gene; V was cut back by 1 base and J by 3 bases. The V gene's germline CDR1 is SGHAT and CDR2 FQNNGV.

The gene calls are TRBV2 and TRBJ1-3, with a tentative D call TRBD1 (6 bases). The V gene's germline CDR1 is SNHLY and CDR2 FYNNEI. The CDR3 length is 16 residues. With 7 bases removed from V and 0 bases from J, the gap between germline ends came to 16 bases. The CDR3 coding sequence is TGTGCCAGCACCGGGGGGCCCCCACTCTCTGGAAACACCATATATTTT. Translating gives CASTGGPPLSGNTIYF.

With respect to this clone: A read error is likely here: a far larger clone is one base away. The CDR3 DNA reads TGTGCCAGCAGCCCCCCAGGGGACACTGAAGCTTTCTTT. Encoded protein: CASSPPGDTEAFF. The rearrangement joins TRBV7-9 to TRBJ1-1; D may be TRBD1 (6 bases). V was pared by 5 bases and J by 3 bases, with 10 bases between. CDR1 SEHNR and CDR2 FQNEAQ come from the germline V gene (reference sequence). The CDR3 contains 13 residues.

The chain couples TRBV18 to TRBJ2-7; D is possibly TRBD1 (5 bases). The V gene lost 0 bases and the J gene lost 7 bases, with 16 bases spanning the gap. Germline lookup yields CDR1 KGHSH and CDR2 LQKENI. The CDR3 sequence is 15 residues long. The CDR3 is CASSPPGSQRGEQYF. The CDR3 DNA sequence: TGTGCCAGCTCACCACCGGGTTCCCAAAGGGGAGAGCAGTACTTC.

The CDR3 DNA follows: TGTGCCAGCAGCTTCGGGGAGGGGGGAGCTTTCTTT. It is translated as CASSFGEGGAFF. V gene TRBV6-5 combines with J gene TRBJ1-1; tentatively, D is TRBD1 (6 bases). V lost 6 bases and J lost 10, with 15 bases in between. The CDR3 loop spans 12 amino acids. Germline CDR1 MNHEY, CDR2 SVGAGI.

The chain has TRBV10-3 and TRBJ1-1; D remains ambiguous. CDR1 ENHRY and CDR2 SYGVKD come from the germline V gene. Between the trimmed V and J ends, which lost 6 bases and 0 bases, there was a span of 23 bases. The CDR3 has 18 amino acids. CDR3 DNA: TGTGCCATCAGCCCAATGTTCGACACCCCTCTGGTGAACACTGAAGCTTTCTTT. It yields the protein CAISPMFDTPLVNTEAFF.

V usage is TRBV6-1 and J usage is TRBJ2-7; 10 bases are a match to TRBD2. V lost 7 bases, J lost 6 bases, and 3 bases stayed unmatched. This CDR3 has 12 residues. Germline V gene lookup returns CDR1 MNHNS and CDR2 SASEGT. As DNA, the CDR3 is TGTGCCAGCACTCTAGCGGGAGCCGAGCAGTACTTC. Its translation is CASTLAGAEQYF.

The chain joins TRBV4-1 to TRBJ1-4, with a possible D match to TRBD1 (5 bases). Trimming took 1 base from V and 6 from J, leaving 12 bases between them. Germline assignment: CDR1 MGHRA and CDR2 YSYEKL. The CDR3 length is 15 residues. In DNA, the CDR3 is TGCGCCAGCAGCCAAGTACGGGGGTTAGATGAAAAACTGTTTTTT. Its protein product is CASSQVRGLDEKLFF.

The chain links TRBV11-2 to TRBJ2-5; 8 bases map to TRBD2. The CDR3 spans 16 residues. Losses at the gene ends were 2 bases for V and 0 bases for J; bases not matched to a gene: 5. Per the germline V gene, CDR1 is SGHAT and CDR2 is FQNNGV. CDR3 DNA: TGTGCCAGCAGCTTAACGGCTAGCGGGTACCAAGAGACCCAGTACTTC. Amino acid sequence: CASSLTASGYQETQYF.

This rearrangement joins TRBV18 to TRBJ1-6; 9 nucleotides line up with TRBD1. Per germline, CDR1 KGHSH and CDR2 LQKENI. The ends lost 9 bases at V and 10 bases at J; junction bases unmatched: 19. This CDR3 comprises 17 residues. In DNA form, the CDR3 reads TGTGCCAGTTCCATCAAGTCACAGGGGGCGAGAGAGTCACCCCTCCACTTT. This sequence encodes CASSIKSQGARESPLHF. The variable domain in full, completed from reference TRBV18 and TRBJ1-6, reads NAGVMQNPRHLVRRRGQEARLRCSPMKGHSHVYWYRQLPEEGLKFMVYLQKENIIDESGMPKERFSAEFPKEGPSILRIQQVVRGDSAAYFCASSIKSQGARESPLHFGNGTRLTVT.

This sequence joins TRBV7-9 and TRBJ1-6; TRBD1 is a possible D gene (6 bases). V lost 1 base and J lost 0, with 16 bases in between. This CDR3 region has 19 residues. In germline, CDR1 is SEHNR, CDR2 FQNEAQ (reference sequence). The CDR3 DNA sequence: TGTGCCAGCAGCTTAGTCGGGAGGGGGATGAGCTCCTATAATTCACCCCTCCACTTT. This codes for CASSLVGRGMSSYNSPLHF.

This rearrangement joins TRBV29-1 to TRBJ2-7, with 11 bases fitting TRBD1. Per germline, CDR1 SQVTM and CDR2 ANQGSEA. V lost 6 bases to trimming and J lost 9 bases; unmatched junction nucleotides: 13. This CDR3 has 14 amino acids. The CDR3 here is CSVAEGTGGLRQYF. CDR3 nucleotides: TGCAGCGTAGCAGAGGGGACAGGGGGACTCAGGCAGTACTTC.

The chain links TRBV4-1 to TRBJ2-1, with D possibly matching TRBD2 (7 bases). CDR1 is MGHRA and CDR2 is YSYEKL in the germline V gene. V lost 4 bases and J lost 3, with 16 bases in between. This CDR3 spans 16 amino acids. The CDR3 reads CASSLRGERDYNEQFF. The CDR3 DNA reads TGCGCCAGCAGCCTAAGGGGGGAGCGGGACTACAATGAGCAGTTCTTC.

The gene calls are TRBV19 and TRBJ2-7; TRBD1 matches at 10 bases. CDR1 is LNHDA and CDR2 is SQIVND in the germline V gene (reference sequence). The length of the CDR3 is 16 residues. CDR3 protein: CAQSHRGWGQGFEQYF. The CDR3 DNA follows: TGTGCTCAGTCCCACCGGGGATGGGGACAGGGGTTCGAGCAGTACTTC.

This clone was counted only a few times. The CDR3 sequence: CASSTGQGYEQYF. The CDR3 DNA reads as TGCGCCAGCAGTACCGGACAGGGGTACGAGCAGTACTTC. V gene TRBV5-1 combines with J gene TRBJ2-7, with TRBD1 identical over 9 bases. CDR3 length equals 13 residues. V gave up 5 bases and J gave up 4 bases; unmatched junction bases: 4. In germline, CDR1 is SGHRS, CDR2 YFSETQ.